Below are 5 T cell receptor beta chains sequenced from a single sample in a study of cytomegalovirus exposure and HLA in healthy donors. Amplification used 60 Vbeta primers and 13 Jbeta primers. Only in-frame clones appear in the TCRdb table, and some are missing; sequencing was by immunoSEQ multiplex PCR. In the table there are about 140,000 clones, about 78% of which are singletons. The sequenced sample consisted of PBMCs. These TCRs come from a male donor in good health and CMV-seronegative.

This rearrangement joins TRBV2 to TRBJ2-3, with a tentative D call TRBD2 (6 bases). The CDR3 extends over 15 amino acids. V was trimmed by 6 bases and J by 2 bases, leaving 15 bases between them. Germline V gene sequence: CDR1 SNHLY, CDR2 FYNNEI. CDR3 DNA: TGTGCCAGCAGGGATCTAGCGCCCCTCACAGATACGCAGTATTTT. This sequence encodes CASRDLAPLTDTQYF.

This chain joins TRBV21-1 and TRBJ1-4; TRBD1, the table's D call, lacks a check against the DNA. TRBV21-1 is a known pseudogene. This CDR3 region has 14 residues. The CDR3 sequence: CASVRDSHNEKLFF. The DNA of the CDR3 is TGTGCCAGCGTCCGGGACAGCCATAATGAAAAACTGTTTTTT.

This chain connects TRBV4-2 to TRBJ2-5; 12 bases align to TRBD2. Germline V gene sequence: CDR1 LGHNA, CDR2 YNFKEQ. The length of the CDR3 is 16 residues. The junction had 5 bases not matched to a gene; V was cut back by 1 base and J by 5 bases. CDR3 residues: CASSQASGGARETQYF. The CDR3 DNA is TGTGCCAGCAGCCAAGCTAGCGGGGGGGCCAGGGAGACCCAGTACTTC.

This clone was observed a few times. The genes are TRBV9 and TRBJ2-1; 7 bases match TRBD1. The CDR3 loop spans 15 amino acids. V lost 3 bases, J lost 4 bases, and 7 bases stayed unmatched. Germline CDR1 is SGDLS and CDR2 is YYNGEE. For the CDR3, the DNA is TGTGCCAGCAGCGGGGAACTGACAGGGTACAATGAGCAGTTCTTC. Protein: CASSGELTGYNEQFF.

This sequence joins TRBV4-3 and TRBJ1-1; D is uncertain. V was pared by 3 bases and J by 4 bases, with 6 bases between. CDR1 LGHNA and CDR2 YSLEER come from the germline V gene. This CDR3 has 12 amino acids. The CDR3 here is CASSQSGTEAFF. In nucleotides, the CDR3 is TGCGCCAGCAGCCAGAGCGGCACTGAAGCTTTCTTT.